Presented here are 6 T cell receptor beta chains from one specimen sequenced in a study of cytomegalovirus exposure and HLA in healthy donors. Profiling relied on immunoSEQ multiplex PCR, and the TCRdb table lists in-frame clones only, not all of them. This table holds fewer than 200,000 clones, 75% to 90% found once. The sequencing sample was made of PBMCs. The receptors shown here come from a man aged 18 to 30 in good health and CMV-seropositive.

The genes are TRBV4-2 and TRBJ1-5; D is perhaps TRBD1 (6 bases). Germline loops: CDR1 LGHNA, CDR2 YNFKEQ. The CDR3 length is 14 residues. V was shortened by 8 bases and J by 6 bases, with 17 bases between the two germline ends. The CDR3, as DNA: TGTGCCAGCTCACCAGGGGAGGGCGGTCAGCCCCAGCATTTT. Its protein is CASSPGEGGQPQHF.

The V call is TRBV9, the J call TRBJ2-7; TRBD1 aligns across 7 bases. CDR1 is SGDLS and CDR2 is YYNGEE in the germline V gene. J was trimmed by 5 bases and V by 3 bases; bases with no gene match: 8. The CDR3 loop spans 14 amino acids. This CDR3 reads CASSATGRSHEQYF. In DNA, the CDR3 is TGTGCCAGCAGCGCGACAGGGCGTTCACACGAGCAGTACTTC.

This chain links TRBV6-1 with TRBJ1-2; TRBD1 is a possible D gene (6 bases). Trimming pared 6 bases from V and 1 base from J, leaving 12 bases between. The CDR3 spans 14 residues. Germline V gene sequence: CDR1 MNHNS, CDR2 SASEGT. CDR3 residues: CASRGGRVNYGYTF. The CDR3 nucleotides read TGTGCCAGCAGAGGGGGTCGGGTTAACTATGGCTACACCTTC.

The J gene is TRBJ1-1, the V gene TRBV13, with a possible D match to TRBD1 (5 bases). The germline CDR1 and CDR2 sequences are PRHDT and FYEKMQ (reference sequence). Trimming left V 3 bases short and J 6 bases short, with 14 bases between. The CDR3 runs to 14 residues. The CDR3 spells CASSFNTQGSEAFF. CDR3 nucleotides: TGTGCCAGCAGCTTCAACACCCAGGGCTCTGAAGCTTTCTTT.

CDR3 protein: CASAGQDMNEQFF. In DNA form, the CDR3 reads TGCGCCAGCGCGGGACAGGATATGAATGAGCAGTTCTTC. The rearrangement links TRBV4-1 to TRBJ2-1; 8 nucleotides align to TRBD1. The CDR3 has 13 residues. J lost 7 bases, V lost 8 bases, and 7 bases had no gene match. CDR1 and CDR2 from the germline V gene are MGHRA and YSYEKL.

The V and J genes are TRBV11-3 and TRBJ2-5, with 14 bases identical to TRBD2. The V gene's germline CDR1 is SGHNT and CDR2 YENEEA. The V and J ends lost 4 bases and 1 base, in that order; junction bases with no gene match: 11. The CDR3 consists of 19 residues. CDR3: CASSSGATSGGAGQETQYF. DNA for the CDR3: TGTGCCAGCAGCTCCGGGGCGACTAGCGGGGGGGCCGGCCAAGAGACCCAGTACTTC.